The present entry profiles one T cell receptor beta chain with its context. The CDR3 runs 14 residues. V lost 6 bases, J lost 5 bases, and 9 bases stayed unmatched. From germline, CDR1 is LNHDA and CDR2 SQIVND (reference sequence). This sample was included in a study of blood T cell repertoires in COVID-19. Original processing methods: The authors estimated nucleated cell counts from reference gene primer amplification. Produced via immunoSEQ multiplex PCR; TCRdb's table is partial and in-frame only. The DNA was the basis for D and trimming; V, J and clone size are from that table. The data show about 12,000 clones, with approximately 73% seen just once and 30% to 35% held by the top ten.

This receptor was identified in a human donor in a cohort sampled during active COVID-19. Sequences were obtained from peripheral blood. The V call is TRBV19, the J call TRBJ1-2, with 7 positions matching TRBD1. The CDR3 is CASSPTGRGYGYTF. The CDR3 DNA reads as TGTGCCAGTAGCCCGACAGGGAGAGGTTATGGCTACACCTTC.